This T cell receptor beta chain was documented in a study of Graves' ophthalmopathy and Graves' hyperthyroidism. The CDR3 runs 12 residues. Between the trimmed V and J ends, which lost 4 bases and 5 bases, there was a span of 8 bases. Study results and limitations: In blood, most expanded thyroid clonotypes above 0.001 frequency were also detected. Between ophthalmopathy and stable hyperthyroidism, a 13-signature model drew a separation with roughly 85% sensitivity and roughly 80% specificity.

TCR beta CDR3 amplification used RNA transcripts. Following a first-round RT-PCR that used HTBI primers, a second-round multiplex PCR was carried out. Via MiXCR, TCRdb re-called the multiplex PCR reads, giving one row per CDR3 protein. This sample carries over 150,000 distinct CDR3 sequences, more than 30% of them seen once, and the ten largest clones take roughly 6%. Lactation, pregnancy, uncontrolled infections and other autoimmune diseases were all grounds for excluding patients. PBMCs originated in around 11 ml of fresh peripheral blood. Points on this clonotype: Its antigen is undetermined.

The sample taken for sequencing was peripheral blood. This clonotype originated in a woman between 40 and 50 years old with Graves' ophthalmopathy. The rearrangement links TRBV12-3 or TRBV12-4 to TRBJ1-2, with D possibly matching TRBD1 (5 bases). The CDR3 DNA is TGTGCCAGCAGTTACCAGGGTTATGGCTACACCTTC. This gives the protein CASSYQGYGYTF.